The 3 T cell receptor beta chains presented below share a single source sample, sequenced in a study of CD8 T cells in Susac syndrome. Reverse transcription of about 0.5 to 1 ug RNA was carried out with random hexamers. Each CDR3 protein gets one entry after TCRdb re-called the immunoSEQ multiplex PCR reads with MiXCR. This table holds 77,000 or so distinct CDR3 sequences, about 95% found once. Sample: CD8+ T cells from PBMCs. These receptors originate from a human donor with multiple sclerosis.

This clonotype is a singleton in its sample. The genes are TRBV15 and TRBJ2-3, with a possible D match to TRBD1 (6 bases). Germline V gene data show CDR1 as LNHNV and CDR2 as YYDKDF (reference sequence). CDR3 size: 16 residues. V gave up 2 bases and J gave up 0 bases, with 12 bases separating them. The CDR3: CATSRRTVPSTDTQYF. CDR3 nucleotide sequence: TGTGCCACCAGCAGACGGACAGTTCCTAGCACAGATACGCAGTATTTT.

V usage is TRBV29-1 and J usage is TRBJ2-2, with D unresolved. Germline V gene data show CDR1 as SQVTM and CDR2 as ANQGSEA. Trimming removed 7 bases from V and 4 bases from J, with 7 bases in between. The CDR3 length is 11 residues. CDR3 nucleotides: TGCAGCGCCTTCGGCACCGGGGAGCTGTTTTTT. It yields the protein CSAFGTGELFF.

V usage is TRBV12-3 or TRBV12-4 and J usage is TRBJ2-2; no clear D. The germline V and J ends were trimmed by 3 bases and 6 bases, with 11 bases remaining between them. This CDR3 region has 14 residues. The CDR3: CASSLSVMAGELFF. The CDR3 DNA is TGTGCCAGCAGTTTGTCGGTTATGGCCGGGGAGCTGTTTTTT.